Listed here are 3 T cell receptor beta chains from one sample, sequenced in a study of cytomegalovirus exposure and HLA in healthy donors. 13 Jbeta primers and 60 Vbeta primers were used for the PCR. Libraries were prepared by immunoSEQ multiplex PCR; TCRdb keeps only in-frame clonotypes and omits some of them. The sample records under 200,000 clones, just under 80% being singletons. The sample comprised PBMCs. The receptors derive from a woman aged 50 to 60 in good health and CMV-seropositive.

The chain combines TRBV28 with TRBJ2-7, with D perhaps TRBD2 (6 bases). The V gene's germline CDR1 is MDHEN and CDR2 SYDVKM. The CDR3 runs to 16 residues. V dropped 6 bases and J dropped 7 bases, with 25 bases sitting between them. CDR3: CASRRGLNLISVEQYF. In DNA, the CDR3 is TGTGCCAGCAGACGCGGACTAAACCTCATTTCCGTGGAGCAGTACTTC.

CDR3: CASRMGGYSGANVLTF. The DNA for the CDR3 is TGTGCCAGCAGAATGGGGGGATACTCTGGGGCCAACGTCCTGACTTTC. The rearrangement uses TRBV28 and TRBJ2-6; TRBD2 is a possible D gene (6 bases). The CDR3 has 16 residues. Germline CDR1 is MDHEN and CDR2 is SYDVKM. The V gene lost 6 bases and the J gene lost 0 bases, with 12 bases spanning the gap. Full variable domain (remainder filled in from reference TRBV28 and TRBJ2-6): DVKVTQSSRYLVKRTGEKVFLECVQDMDHENMFWYRQDPGLGLRLIYFSYDVKMKEKGDIPEGYSVSREKKERFSLILESASTNQTSMYLCASRMGGYSGANVLTFGAGSRLTVL.

J is TRBJ2-1 and V is TRBV7-2, with 11 bases matching TRBD1. The V segment lost 4 bases and the J segment 12 bases; nucleotides outside the gene matches: 5. The CDR3 is made up of 13 amino acids. Germline V gives CDR1 SGHTA, CDR2 FQGNSA. The CDR3 nucleotides read TGTGCCAGCAGCTCCCGGACAGGGGGCTGGCAGTTCTTC. This encodes CASSSRTGGWQFF.